The present T cell receptor beta chain was sequenced within a study of T cell responses to AZD1222 COVID-19 vaccine. Repertoires were generated with immunoSEQ multiplex PCR, while TCRdb's copy carries only in-frame clones and drops some. The table records 90,000 to 150,000 clones, 80% to 90% of them present only once. For this clone: The antigen is unknown.

Study-wide results and limits: Receipt of two AZD1222 doses was followed by a rise in Spike-specific TCR breadth and depth.

CDR1 is SGDLS and CDR2 is YYNGEE in the germline V gene. The CDR3 runs to 16 residues. The V gene lost 0 bases and the J gene lost 2 bases, with 12 bases spanning the gap. The sequence came from an adult in good health. This chain joins TRBV9 and TRBJ1-3; no clear D. Specimen: peripheral blood, collected on day 0 of AZD1222 vaccination. The chain's CDR3 is CASSVAPSQTGNTIYF. In nucleotides, the CDR3 is TGTGCCAGCAGCGTAGCCCCGAGTCAAACTGGAAACACCATATATTTT.